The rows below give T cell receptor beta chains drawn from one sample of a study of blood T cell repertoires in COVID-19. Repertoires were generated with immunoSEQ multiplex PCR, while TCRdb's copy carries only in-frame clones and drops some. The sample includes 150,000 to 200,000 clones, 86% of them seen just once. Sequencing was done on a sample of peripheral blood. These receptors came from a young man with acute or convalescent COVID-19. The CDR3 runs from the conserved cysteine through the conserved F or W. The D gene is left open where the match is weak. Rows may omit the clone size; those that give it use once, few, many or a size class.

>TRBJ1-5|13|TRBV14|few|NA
CASSQAGNQPQHF
TGTGCCAGCAGCCAAGCGGGGAATCAGCCCCAGCATTTT
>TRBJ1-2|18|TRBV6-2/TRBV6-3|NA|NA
CASSYSPADRTPNYGYTF
TGTGCCAGCAGTTACTCCCCCGCGGACAGAACCCCTAACTATGGCTACACCTTC
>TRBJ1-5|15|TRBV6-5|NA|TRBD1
CASSLTGDSNQPQHF
TGTGCCAGCAGCCTAACAGGGGATAGCAATCAGCCCCAGCATTTT
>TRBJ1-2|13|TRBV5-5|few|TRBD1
CASSSTGIYGYTF
TGTGCCAGCAGCTCGACAGGGATCTATGGCTACACCTTC
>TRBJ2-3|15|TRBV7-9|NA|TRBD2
CASSRTSGGADTQYF
TGTGCCAGCAGCCGGACTAGCGGGGGGGCAGATACGCAGTATTTT
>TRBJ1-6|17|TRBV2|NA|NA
CASSQRHSSSYNSPLHF
TGTGCCAGCAGCCAGAGGCACTCGAGCTCCTATAATTCACCCCTCCACTTT
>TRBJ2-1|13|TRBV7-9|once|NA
CASSRGQYNEQFF
TGTGCCAGCAGCCGAGGACAGTACAATGAGCAGTTCTTC
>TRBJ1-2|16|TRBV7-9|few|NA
CASSIFSTVSFAGYTF
TGTGCCAGCAGTATATTCTCGACAGTCTCGTTTGCTGGCTACACCTTC
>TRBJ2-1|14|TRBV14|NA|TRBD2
CASSHLRGGNEQFF
TGTGCCAGCAGCCACCTCCGGGGGGGCAATGAGCAGTTCTTC
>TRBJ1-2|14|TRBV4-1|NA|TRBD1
CASSHGQGSYGYTF
TGCGCCAGCAGCCATGGACAGGGTTCTTATGGCTACACCTTC
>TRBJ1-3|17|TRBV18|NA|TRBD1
CASSPRETRGSGNTIYF
TGTGCCAGCTCACCACGGGAGACCAGGGGGTCTGGAAACACCATATATTTT
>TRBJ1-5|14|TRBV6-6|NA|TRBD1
CASTLTGRSQPQHF
TGTGCCAGCACCCTGACAGGGCGAAGTCAGCCCCAGCATTTT
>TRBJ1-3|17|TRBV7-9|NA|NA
CASSSPIDRSSGNTIYF
TGTGCCAGCAGCTCCCCAATCGACCGGAGCTCTGGAAACACCATATATTTT
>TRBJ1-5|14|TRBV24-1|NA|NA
CATSAGGYNQPQHF
TGTGCCACCAGTGCTGGAGGCTACAATCAGCCCCAGCATTTT
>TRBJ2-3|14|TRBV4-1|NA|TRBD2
CASRGSGGANTQYF
TGCGCCAGCAGGGGGAGCGGGGGGGCTAATACGCAGTATTTT
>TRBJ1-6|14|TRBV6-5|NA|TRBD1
CASRGDRGLSPLHF
TGTGCCAGCAGGGGAGACAGGGGTCTTTCACCCCTCCACTTT
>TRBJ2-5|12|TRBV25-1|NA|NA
CASSDPGKTQYF
TGTGCCAGCTCGGACCCCGGGAAGACCCAGTACTTC
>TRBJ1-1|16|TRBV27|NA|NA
CASSRNPRTANTEAFF
TGTGCCAGCAGCCGGAACCCCCGGACAGCGAACACTGAAGCTTTCTTT
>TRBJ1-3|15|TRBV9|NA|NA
CASSVGGVSGNTIYF
TGTGCCAGCAGCGTAGGGGGAGTGTCTGGAAACACCATATATTTT
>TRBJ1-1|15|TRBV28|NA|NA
CASSLLASLYTEAFF
TGTGCCAGCAGTTTATTGGCCAGTTTGTACACTGAAGCTTTCTTT
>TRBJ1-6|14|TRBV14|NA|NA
CASSQDLARSPLHF
TGTGCCAGCAGCCAAGATTTGGCCCGATCACCCCTCCACTTT
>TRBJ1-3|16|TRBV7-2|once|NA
CASSLRGRLSGNTIYF
TGTGCCAGCAGCTTAAGGGGCAGGCTCTCTGGAAACACCATATATTTT
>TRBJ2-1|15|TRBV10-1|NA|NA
CASSDRGIAYNEQFF
TGCGCCAGCAGTGATCGGGGTATCGCCTACAATGAGCAGTTCTTC
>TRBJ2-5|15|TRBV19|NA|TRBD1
CASSIGQGAEETQYF
TGTGCCAGTAGTATCGGTCAGGGGGCGGAGGAGACCCAGTACTTC
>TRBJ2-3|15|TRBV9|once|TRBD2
CASSVASGATDTQYF
TGTGCCAGCAGCGTAGCGAGCGGGGCCACAGATACGCAGTATTTT
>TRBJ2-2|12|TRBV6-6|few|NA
CASSYRTGELFF
TGTGCCAGCAGTTACAGGACAGGGGAGCTGTTTTTT
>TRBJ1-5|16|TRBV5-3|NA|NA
CARSLGGLTPNPSQHF
TGTGCCAGAAGCTTGGGGGGCCTCACTCCAAACCCGTCCCAGCATTTT
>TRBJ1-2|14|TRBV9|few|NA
CASSVDGGFSGYTF
TGTGCCAGCAGCGTAGACGGGGGGTTTAGTGGCTACACCTTC
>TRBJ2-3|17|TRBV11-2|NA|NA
CASSLDSWRGRTDTQYF
TGTGCCAGCAGCTTAGATTCGTGGCGGGGGCGCACAGATACGCAGTATTTT
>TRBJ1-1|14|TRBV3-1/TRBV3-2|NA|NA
CASSQRPEGTEAFF
TGTGCCAGCAGCCAAAGGCCCGAGGGCACTGAAGCTTTCTTT
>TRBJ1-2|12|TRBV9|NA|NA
CASSVGGLGYTF
TGTGCCAGCAGCGTAGGGGGCTTAGGCTACACCTTC
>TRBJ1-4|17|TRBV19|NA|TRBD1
CASSTDNRGPTNEKLFF
TGTGCCAGTAGTACTGACAACAGGGGACCAACTAATGAAAAACTGTTTTTT
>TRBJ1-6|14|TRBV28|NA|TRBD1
CASNGQVYNSPLHF
TGTGCCAGCAACGGACAGGTGTATAATTCACCCCTCCACTTT
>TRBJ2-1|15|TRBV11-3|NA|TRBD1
CASSAGQGSGNEQFF
TGTGCCAGCAGCGCGGGACAGGGAAGTGGCAATGAGCAGTTCTTC
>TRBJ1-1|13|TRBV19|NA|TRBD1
CASGEDRGLTGFF
TGTGCCAGTGGGGAGGACAGGGGGCTGACGGGTTTCTTT
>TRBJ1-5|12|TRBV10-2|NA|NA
CASGRVRQPQHF
TGCGCCAGCGGCAGGGTCCGTCAGCCCCAGCATTTT
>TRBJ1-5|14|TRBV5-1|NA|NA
CASSLRGGNQPQHF
TGCGCCAGCAGCTTGAGGGGTGGCAATCAGCCCCAGCATTTT
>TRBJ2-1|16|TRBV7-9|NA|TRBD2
CASSLLSGGAYNEQFF
TGTGCCAGCAGCTTACTTAGCGGGGGGGCATACAATGAGCAGTTCTTC
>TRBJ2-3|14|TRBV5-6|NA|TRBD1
CASSWGQGTDTQYF
TGTGCCAGCAGCTGGGGACAGGGGACAGATACGCAGTATTTT
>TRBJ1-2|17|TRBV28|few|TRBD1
CASSGPGQGTFNYGYTF
TGTGCCAGCAGCGGACCGGGACAGGGCACGTTTAACTATGGCTACACCTTC
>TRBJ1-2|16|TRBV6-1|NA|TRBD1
CASSEAGTGGNYGYTF
TGTGCCAGCAGTGAAGCTGGGACAGGGGGAAACTATGGCTACACCTTC
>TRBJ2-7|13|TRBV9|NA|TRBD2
CASSTNTGGPQYF
TGTGCCAGCAGTACCAATACGGGGGGTCCTCAGTACTTC
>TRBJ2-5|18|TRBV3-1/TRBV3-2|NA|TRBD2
CASSQGVRGAGVQETQYF
TGTGCCAGCAGCCAAGGGGTCAGGGGAGCGGGGGTACAAGAGACCCAGTACTTC